Included here is one TCR beta chain sequence, with context. The antigen is not known. This CDR3 has 16 amino acids. Per the germline V gene, CDR1 is LNHNV and CDR2 is YYDKDF (reference sequence). Trimming cost V 4 bases and J 1 base; bases outside gene matches: 9. TCRdb's copy holds only in-frame clones and misses some; the assay was immunoSEQ multiplex PCR. This sample has more than 95,000 clones, with about 87% found just once. This sample is part of a study of T cell responses to AZD1222 COVID-19 vaccine. General observations from the study: CD4 TCRs linked to vaccination spanned spike, dominating at 160-218 and 743-854. It should be noted that donors were predominantly white British and more often female, and clonal diversity was possibly underestimated.

This clonotype originated in an adult in good health. J is TRBJ2-5 and V is TRBV15; 7 positions agree with TRBD2. Sequenced material: peripheral blood, taken on day 0 of AZD1222 vaccination. The CDR3 reads CATSTLFSGLQETQYF. The CDR3 bases are TGTGCCACCAGCACACTTTTTAGCGGGCTCCAAGAGACCCAGTACTTC.